These 14 T cell receptor beta chains share one sample of origin, sequenced in a study of cytomegalovirus exposure and HLA in healthy donors. Use of 60 Vbeta and 13 Jbeta primers characterized the PCR. The repertoire was sequenced with immunoSEQ multiplex PCR; TCRdb's copy has only in-frame clones and lacks some. In the table there are 50,000 to 65,000 clones, more than 65% of which are singletons. Sequencing was performed on PBMCs. These receptors were collected from a woman under 30 in good health and CMV-seronegative.

The chain is built from TRBV28 and TRBJ2-3; TRBD1 might be the D (5 bases). This CDR3 spans 15 amino acids. Germline V CDR1 and CDR2: MDHEN, SYDVKM. V was clipped by 3 bases and J by 6 bases, with 16 bases between them. CDR3 nucleotide sequence: TGTGCCAGCAGTTTTACCGCCTGGGGCTTGGATACGCAGTATTTT. It yields the protein CASSFTAWGLDTQYF.

The chain recombines TRBV28 with TRBJ2-7; 11 bases match TRBD1. With V trimmed by 6 bases and J by 7 bases, 11 bases remained unmatched. CDR1 is MDHEN, CDR2 SYDVKM, per germline. This CDR3 is built from 15 residues. The DNA for the CDR3 is TGTGCCAGCAGGAGACCGGGACAGGGGGGTGGGGAGCAGTACTTC. Encoded protein: CASRRPGQGGGEQYF.

The V call is TRBV25-1, the J call TRBJ2-3, with TRBD2 matching over 13 bases. Germline loops: CDR1 MGHDK, CDR2 SYGVNS. CDR3 length: 16 residues. With 6 bases clipped from V and 4 bases from J, the junction kept 7 bases outside the gene matches. The CDR3 sequence: CASSRLAGGVADTQYF. The CDR3 bases are TGTGCCAGCAGCCGACTAGCGGGAGGAGTAGCAGATACGCAGTATTTT.

In its sample, this clone was seen a few times. The rearrangement uses TRBV5-6 and TRBJ2-1; D is undetermined. The germline V and J ends were trimmed by 2 bases and 4 bases, with 4 bases remaining between them. CDR3 length: 12 residues. Germline assignment: CDR1 SGHDT and CDR2 YYEEEE. The CDR3 sequence: CASSFGYNEQFF. The CDR3 DNA reads as TGTGCCAGCAGCTTCGGTTACAATGAGCAGTTCTTC.

This clone showed up just once. This chain uses TRBV18 with TRBJ2-5; TRBD2 agrees at 7 bases. Trimming removed 2 bases from V and 1 base from J; junction bases left unmatched: 4. Germline V gene data show CDR1 as KGHSH and CDR2 as LQKENI. The CDR3 loop spans 15 amino acids. CDR3: CASSPYGGTQETQYF. The CDR3 DNA is TGTGCCAGCTCACCATACGGGGGGACCCAAGAGACCCAGTACTTC.

V usage is TRBV30 and J usage is TRBJ1-1; TRBD1 is a possible D gene (6 bases). Germline V gene sequence: CDR1 GTSNPN, CDR2 SVGIG (reference sequence). The V end lost 6 bases, the J end lost 2 bases, and 16 bases lay between the germline ends. The CDR3 is 14 amino acids. The CDR3 bases are TGTGCCTGCTCGACAGGCCAATACAACACTGAAGCTTTCTTT. Protein product: CACSTGQYNTEAFF.

In the case of this clone: One end of the junction is discordant with germline, which a read error may explain. V usage is TRBV7-3 and J usage is TRBJ2-6; perhaps TRBD1 as D (5 bases). The germline CDR1 and CDR2 sequences are SGHTA and FQGTGA. This CDR3 comprises 16 residues. The CDR3 is CASSQRTLSGANGLTF. For the CDR3, the DNA is TGTGCCAGCAGCCAACGGACCCTCTCTGGGGCCAACGGCCTGACTTTC.

The chain joins TRBV7-8 to TRBJ1-2; D is possibly TRBD1 (6 bases). With 1 base removed from V and 6 bases from J, the gap between germline ends came to 12 bases. Germline assignment: CDR1 SGHVS and CDR2 FQNEAQ. The CDR3 covers 14 residues. The CDR3: CASSLVAQGHGYTF. CDR3 nucleotides: TGTGCCAGCAGCTTAGTTGCCCAGGGGCATGGCTACACCTTC.

The J gene is TRBJ1-2, the V gene TRBV6-6; D is ambiguous. V was trimmed by 2 bases and J by 9 bases, leaving 13 bases between them. There are 13 residues in the CDR3. The germline V gene encodes CDR1 MNHNY and CDR2 SVGAGI (reference sequence). CDR3 residues: CASSYRSLPRYTF. For the CDR3, the DNA is TGTGCCAGCAGTTACCGGTCTCTTCCCCGCTACACCTTC.

Details on this clone: The sample contains more than one DNA sequence encoding this CDR3. The V gene is TRBV7-3, the J gene TRBJ1-3; D not resolved. The length of the CDR3 is 13 residues. V was clipped by 3 bases and J by 1 base, with 4 bases between them. CDR1 and CDR2 from the germline V gene are SGHTA and FQGTGA. The CDR3 DNA sequence: TGTGCCAGCAGCTTGAGTTCTGGAAACACCATATATTTT. As protein: CASSLSSGNTIYF.

In its sample, this clone was seen a few times. V gene TRBV5-4 combines with J gene TRBJ2-2; D possibly corresponds to TRBD2 (7 bases). Germline V gives CDR1 SGHNT, CDR2 YYREEE (reference sequence). The CDR3 is made up of 17 amino acids. Trimming stripped 4 bases from V and 1 base from J, with 17 bases between. DNA for the CDR3: TGTGCCAGCAGCCCGGGGGGCGGGAGACGGAACACCGGGGAGCTGTTTTTT. It specifies CASSPGGGRRNTGELFF. Variable domain in full (rest from reference TRBV5-4 and TRBJ2-2): ETGVTQSPTHLIKTRGQQVTLRCSSQSGHNTVSWYQQALGQGPQFIFQYYREEENGRGNFPPRFSGLQFPNYSSELNVNALELDDSALYLCASSPGGGRRNTGELFFGEGSRLTVL.

This chain links TRBV7-6 with TRBJ2-3; 9 nucleotides line up with TRBD2. V trimming: 6 bases; J trimming: 0 bases; junction bases outside the gene matches: 7. From germline, CDR1 is SGHVS and CDR2 FNYEAQ. This CDR3 contains 16 residues. DNA for the CDR3: TGTGCCAGCAGACTTAGCGGGAGCGGTAGCACAGATACGCAGTATTTT. Amino acids: CASRLSGSGSTDTQYF. Variable domain in full (rest from reference TRBV7-6 and TRBJ2-3): GAGVSQSPRYKVTKRGQDVALRCDPISGHVSLYWYRQALGQGPEFLTYFNYEAQQDKSGLPNDRFSAERPEGSISTLTIQRTEQRDSAMYRCASRLSGSGSTDTQYFGPGTRLTVL.

The chain uses TRBV9 and TRBJ2-3; possibly TRBD1 for D (6 bases). The CDR3 length is 18 residues. Germline V CDR1 and CDR2: SGDLS, YYNGEE. The ends were cut back, 0 bases at V and 1 base at J, with 18 bases in the middle. Here the CDR3 DNA reads TGTGCCAGCAGCGTAGCTACCTCGACAGGCGGCCGCACAGATACGCAGTATTTT. It encodes CASSVATSTGGRTDTQYF.

The rearrangement links TRBV5-1 to TRBJ2-2; TRBD2 aligns across 10 bases. V was clipped by 4 bases and J by 4 bases; unmatched bases: 7. Germline V gene data show CDR1 as SGHRS and CDR2 as YFSETQ. The CDR3 covers 16 residues. The CDR3 spells CASSERTSGGTGELFF. DNA of the CDR3: TGCGCCAGCAGCGAGCGGACTAGCGGAGGCACCGGGGAGCTGTTTTTT.